This T cell receptor beta chain was sequenced in a study of graft-versus-host responses after intestinal transplantation. The wider study: Every recipient had anti-thymocyte globulin induction and two to four years of tacrolimus plus steroids.

Profiling relied on immunoSEQ multiplex PCR, and the TCRdb table lists in-frame clones only, not all of them. The data contain tens of thousands of clones, 85% to 95% of them seen just once; the ten biggest clones take up approximately 41%. V was cut by 1 base and J by 4 bases, with 22 bases left in between. CDR1 KGHSH and CDR2 LQKENI come from the germline V gene. The CDR3 covers 18 residues. The material sequenced was PBMCs, taken about 260 days after intestinal transplant. The clonotype was recovered from a human patient who received an intestinal transplant, so some T cells may come from the graft donor. This rearrangement joins TRBV18 to TRBJ1-1; D is unclear. The chain's CDR3 is CASSPLTLTGARSTEAFF. The CDR3 DNA reads TGTGCCAGCTCACCACTGACCCTTACCGGAGCGAGGAGCACTGAAGCTTTCTTT.